This T cell receptor beta chain came from a study of a mutant IDH1 vaccine in newly diagnosed glioma. Study conclusions and caveats: Vaccination induced immune responses in around 93% of patients. Pseudoprogression apparently lacked any relation to changes in top peripheral T cell clonotypes.

The length of the CDR3 is 14 residues. Germline-derived CDR1 and CDR2 are SEHNR and FQNEAQ (reference sequence). V gave up 5 bases and J gave up 7 bases, with 15 bases separating them. As for this clone: The antigen remains unidentified.

Repertoires were generated with immunoSEQ multiplex PCR, while TCRdb's copy carries only in-frame clones and drops some. The sample records roughly 64,000 clones, roughly four fifths being singletons. The time point: week 35, safety follow-up. The study gave 300 ug of mutant IDH1 20-mer peptide per vaccine dose, with topical imiquimod. Donor tumors were new WHO grade 3 or 4 IDH1-mutant, ATRX-lost astrocytomas. This TCR was sampled from a man between 50 and 59 years old with glioma. V and J are TRBV7-9 and TRBJ2-1; D is unresolved. The specimen was PBMCs, collected from a glioma patient whose treatment included an IDH1 peptide vaccine. The CDR3 reads CASSPTLAVNEQFF. The DNA for the CDR3 is TGTGCCAGCAGCCCTACGCTTGCGGTGAATGAGCAGTTCTTC. Drawing the rest from reference TRBV7-9 and TRBJ2-1, the complete variable domain is DTGVSQNPRHKITKRGQNVTFRCDPISEHNRLYWYRQTLGQGPEFLTYFQNEAQLEKSRLLSDRFSAERPKGSFSTLEIQRTEQGDSAMYLCASSPTLAVNEQFFGPGTRLTVL.